Following are 7 T cell receptor beta chains from one sample sequenced in a study of blood T cell repertoires in COVID-19. Repertoires were generated with immunoSEQ multiplex PCR, while TCRdb's copy carries only in-frame clones and drops some. Among roughly 150,000 clones listed, 70% to 90% were seen once. Sample: peripheral blood. Receptor source: a human donor in a cohort sampled during active COVID-19.

The gene calls are TRBV5-1 and TRBJ1-4; weak D call: TRBD1 (6 bases). The CDR3 extends over 13 amino acids. Germline CDR1 and CDR2: SGHRS and YFSETQ. V was cut by 4 bases and J by 8 bases, with 12 bases left in between. CDR3 nucleotide sequence: TGCGCCAGCAGCAAAACAGGGTTCGAAAAACTGTTTTTT. Its translation is CASSKTGFEKLFF.

This clone has just a few counts. The chain recombines TRBV28 with TRBJ1-2; 7 nucleotides agree with TRBD1. V trimming: 7 bases; J trimming: 2 bases; junction bases outside the gene matches: 7. This CDR3 has 14 residues. Germline V gene data show CDR1 as MDHEN and CDR2 as SYDVKM. The CDR3 sequence: CASNRQGFNYGYTF. The CDR3 region has the DNA TGTGCCAGCAATAGACAGGGCTTCAACTATGGCTACACCTTC.

The V gene is TRBV2, the J gene TRBJ2-7, with 10 bases identical to TRBD1. The V gene's germline CDR1 is SNHLY and CDR2 FYNNEI. After removal of 11 bases from V and 3 bases from J, the junction contained 4 bases not matched to a gene. The CDR3 spans 12 residues. The DNA of the CDR3 is TGTGCCGGACAGGGGGGAGACTACGAGCAGTACTTC. Translating gives CAGQGGDYEQYF.

V and J are TRBV2 and TRBJ1-4; the D is unclear. Germline CDR1 SNHLY, CDR2 FYNNEI. This CDR3 contains 11 residues. Trimming pared 6 bases from V and 12 bases from J, leaving 11 bases between. This chain's CDR3 is CASSAAIELFF. As DNA, the CDR3 is TGTGCCAGCAGCGCGGCAATAGAACTGTTTTTT.

The V and J genes are TRBV28 and TRBJ1-2; D remains ambiguous. The CDR3 contains 12 residues. Trimming shortened V by 9 bases and J by 2 bases, and 10 bases separated the two germline ends. The V gene's germline CDR1 is MDHEN and CDR2 SYDVKM. This chain's CDR3 is CASEAVNYGYTF. The DNA for the CDR3 is TGTGCCAGTGAGGCAGTCAACTATGGCTACACCTTC.

The chain employs TRBV14 and TRBJ1-2; the D gene is possibly TRBD1 (5 bases). Trimming stripped 2 bases from V and 4 bases from J, with 8 bases between. Germline V lookup: CDR1 SGHDN, CDR2 FVKESK. The CDR3 has 13 amino acids. This chain's CDR3 is CASSQRGSYGYTF. In DNA, the CDR3 is TGTGCCAGCAGCCAAAGGGGTTCCTATGGCTACACCTTC.

The rearrangement links TRBV3-1 (or the pseudogene TRBV3-2) to TRBJ2-4, with TRBD1 identical over 8 bases. The ends lost 1 base at V and 8 bases at J; junction bases unmatched: 10. The V gene's germline CDR1 is LGHDT and CDR2 YNNKEL (reference sequence). The length of the CDR3 is 16 residues. The DNA for the CDR3 is TGTGCCAGCAGCCAAGCGGGAACAGGGGGATTGGACATTCAGTACTTC. Protein sequence: CASSQAGTGGLDIQYF.